This T cell receptor (beta chain) was profiled in a study of T cell responses to AZD1222 COVID-19 vaccine. Produced via immunoSEQ multiplex PCR; TCRdb's table is partial and in-frame only. The sample has 90,000 to 150,000 clones; about 87% are singletons. The source was peripheral blood, collected on day 0 of AZD1222 vaccination. The receptor's source is an adult in good health.

The CDR3 sequence: CASVFGTPPDTQYF. CDR3 DNA sequence: TGCGCCAGCGTATTCGGGACCCCGCCAGATACGCAGTATTTT. The chain is built from TRBV5-1 and TRBJ2-3; TRBD1 or TRBD2 may be the D gene (5 bases each). Germline lookup yields CDR1 SGHRS and CDR2 YFSETQ. Trimming cost V 7 bases and J 4 bases, with 16 bases left between them. CDR3 length equals 14 residues.